These T cell receptor beta chains were read from a single sample in a study of blood T cell repertoires in COVID-19. The repertoire was sequenced with immunoSEQ multiplex PCR; TCRdb's copy has only in-frame clones and lacks some. The table records just under 350,000 clones, about 90% of them present only once. The specimen sequenced was peripheral blood. Source of these receptors: a woman aged 50 to 60 with COVID-19, enrolled during active disease. Each CDR3 is given with its conserved first and last residue. The order of the fields is clone size, V gene, D gene, J gene, CDR3 protein, CDR3 DNA. D genes are given only for firm matches. Clone size is given for some rows only: seen once, a few or many times, or a class if the clone is expanded.

.,TRBV7-2,.,TRBJ1-2,CASSSTLNYGYTF,TGTGCCAGCAGCTCTACACTAAACTATGGCTACACCTTC
once,TRBV29-1,TRBD2,TRBJ2-1,CSVSREARTNEQFF,TGCAGCGTATCCCGGGAGGCTCGGACCAATGAGCAGTTCTTC
.,TRBV4-1,.,TRBJ2-7,CASSLYPLDEQYF,TGCGCCAGCAGCCTCTACCCCCTTGACGAGCAGTACTTC
.,TRBV12-3/TRBV12-4,TRBD1,TRBJ1-4,CASQGDQNEKLFF,TGTGCCAGCCAGGGGGATCAGAATGAAAAACTGTTTTTT
.,TRBV4-3,TRBD2,TRBJ2-3,CASSQDSALAGGSDTQYF,TGCGCCAGCAGCCAAGATTCGGCTCTAGCGGGAGGGTCAGATACGCAGTATTTT
.,TRBV7-3,.,TRBJ2-7,CASSQGPAVLYEQYF,TGTGCCAGCAGCCAGGGCCCGGCGGTTCTCTACGAGCAGTACTTC
.,TRBV6-5,.,TRBJ2-7,CASSFRAGEQYF,TGTGCCAGCAGTTTTAGGGCGGGGGAGCAGTACTTC
.,TRBV19,.,TRBJ2-3,CASTTGEGTDTQYF,TGTGCCAGTACCACGGGAGAGGGCACAGATACGCAGTATTTT
.,TRBV29-1,.,TRBJ2-5,CSVEDQTPSQETQYF,TGCAGCGTTGAAGATCAAACTCCTAGTCAAGAGACCCAGTACTTC
.,TRBV15,TRBD1,TRBJ2-4,CATSSPGQELAKNIQYF,TGTGCCACCAGCAGCCCCGGACAGGAACTAGCCAAAAACATTCAGTACTTC
.,TRBV7-9,.,TRBJ1-1,CASSRTTNTEAFF,TGTGCCAGCAGCCGAACGACTAACACTGAAGCTTTCTTT
.,TRBV24-1,TRBD2,TRBJ2-1,CATSDGGRTPHEQFF,TGTGCCACCAGTGATGGCGGGAGAACCCCCCATGAGCAGTTCTTC
.,TRBV24-1,TRBD1,TRBJ2-7,CATSDPHRDRVVEQYF,TGTGCCACCAGTGATCCCCACCGGGACAGGGTCGTCGAGCAGTACTTC
.,TRBV19,.,TRBJ1-3,CASIPGRDHSGNTIYF,TGTGCCAGTATCCCCGGCAGGGATCACTCTGGAAACACCATATATTTT
.,TRBV9,TRBD2,TRBJ2-2,CASSVVPSGSPGELFF,TGTGCCAGCAGCGTAGTCCCTAGCGGGAGTCCCGGGGAGCTGTTTTTT
.,TRBV10-3,TRBD2,TRBJ2-1,CAISGREGRSDEQFF,TGTGCCATCAGTGGGCGGGAGGGCCGGTCGGATGAGCAGTTCTTC
.,TRBV5-1,TRBD2,TRBJ2-1,CASSLGTSGRSLINEQFF,TGCGCCAGCAGCCTAGGGACTAGCGGGCGCAGTCTTATCAATGAGCAGTTCTTC
.,TRBV12-3/TRBV12-4,.,TRBJ1-1,CASRRGNTEAFF,TGTGCCAGCAGACGTGGCAACACTGAAGCTTTCTTT
.,TRBV6-1,TRBD1,TRBJ1-6,CASSRVQGANSPLHF,TGTGCCAGCAGCCGCGTCCAGGGGGCAAATTCACCCCTCCACTTT
.,TRBV5-1,.,TRBJ2-5,CASSFSMLDQETQYF,TGCGCCAGCAGCTTTTCCATGCTAGACCAAGAGACCCAGTACTTC
.,TRBV27,TRBD2,TRBJ2-1,CASGPSGRYNEQFF,TGTGCCAGCGGCCCTAGCGGGAGGTACAATGAGCAGTTCTTC
.,TRBV5-1,.,TRBJ2-7,CASQMLTNYEQYF,TGCGCCAGCCAAATGCTGACTAACTACGAGCAGTACTTC
.,TRBV19,.,TRBJ2-7,CASSMSATAYEQYF,TGTGCCAGTAGTATGTCCGCGACAGCCTACGAGCAGTACTTC
few,TRBV15,TRBD1,TRBJ2-2,CATSTLRDRGPGTGELFF,TGTGCCACCAGCACCCTCCGGGACAGGGGGCCAGGTACCGGGGAGCTGTTTTTT
.,TRBV5-4,.,TRBJ1-2,CASSQVGARHYGYTF,TGTGCCAGCAGTCAAGTGGGGGCGCGGCACTATGGCTACACCTTC
.,TRBV24-1,TRBD1,TRBJ2-1,CATSERDRGNEQFF,TGTGCCACCAGTGAGCGGGACAGGGGGAATGAGCAGTTCTTC
.,TRBV3-1/TRBV3-2,.,TRBJ1-2,CASRIGRELYGYTF,TGTGCCAGCCGCATAGGCCGGGAGCTCTATGGCTACACCTTC
.,TRBV2,TRBD2,TRBJ2-1,CASRRGLAISSYNEQFF,TGTGCCAGCAGACGGGGACTAGCGATAAGCTCCTACAATGAGCAGTTCTTC
.,TRBV27,TRBD2,TRBJ2-5,CASSSTHPILAGAETQYF,TGTGCCAGCAGTTCGACTCACCCAATACTAGCGGGAGCGGAGACCCAGTACTTC
.,TRBV10-3,TRBD1,TRBJ1-2,CAISDRAGGGGYTF,TGTGCCATCAGTGATCGGGCAGGGGGCGGCGGCTACACCTTC
.,TRBV7-9,TRBD2,TRBJ2-2,CASSLAAGEPGELFF,TGTGCCAGCAGCTTAGCTGCGGGAGAACCCGGGGAGCTGTTTTTT
once,TRBV18,TRBD1,TRBJ2-1,CASSLGQLNEQFF,TGTGCCAGCTCATTGGGACAGCTCAATGAGCAGTTCTTC
.,TRBV5-1,TRBD1,TRBJ2-7,CASSPQGEVFSYEQYF,TGCGCCAGCAGCCCCCAGGGGGAAGTCTTTTCCTACGAGCAGTACTTC
.,TRBV5-4,.,TRBJ2-1,CASSPGGTSSYNEQFF,TGTGCCAGCAGCCCGGGGGGCACGAGCTCCTACAATGAGCAGTTCTTC
.,TRBV29-1,TRBD1,TRBJ2-7,CSVTVRTGGEQYF,TGCAGCGTCACCGTTCGGACAGGGGGCGAGCAGTACTTC
.,TRBV4-2,.,TRBJ1-3,CASSQDSRSPLSGNTIYF,TGTGCCAGCAGCCAAGATTCTAGGAGTCCGCTCTCTGGAAACACCATATATTTT
.,TRBV3-1/TRBV3-2,TRBD1,TRBJ1-2,CASSLYLDRGGYGYTF,TGTGCCAGCAGCTTATACCTAGACAGGGGAGGGTATGGCTACACCTTC
.,TRBV5-1,.,TRBJ1-1,CASTDRLNTEAFF,TGCGCCAGCACCGACAGGTTGAACACTGAAGCTTTCTTT
.,TRBV19,.,TRBJ2-6,CASSFRESGANVLTF,TGTGCCAGTAGTTTCAGGGAATCCGGGGCCAACGTCCTGACTTTC
.,TRBV10-3,TRBD2,TRBJ2-3,CAISRLAVGDTQYF,TGTGCCATCAGCAGACTAGCGGTGGGGGATACGCAGTATTTT
.,TRBV6-2/TRBV6-3,TRBD2,TRBJ2-7,CASSYASGRSYEQYF,TGTGCCAGCAGTTACGCTAGCGGGAGAAGCTACGAGCAGTACTTC
.,TRBV19,.,TRBJ1-3,CASWGDTIYF,TGTGCCAGCTGGGGGGACACCATATATTTT
many,TRBV30,.,TRBJ2-7,CAWGDRYEQYF,TGTGCCTGGGGTGATAGATACGAGCAGTACTTC
.,TRBV6-5,TRBD2,TRBJ2-3,CASSFSLAGGTDTQYF,TGTGCCAGCAGTTTCTCACTAGCGGGAGGAACAGATACGCAGTATTTT
.,TRBV15,TRBD2,TRBJ2-3,CATSGTSGRSTDTQYF,TGTGCCACCAGCGGGACTAGCGGGAGGTCCACAGATACGCAGTATTTT
.,TRBV7-9,.,TRBJ1-1,CASRGDRRGASEAFF,TGTGCCAGCAGGGGGGACCGGAGGGGCGCGTCTGAAGCTTTCTTT
.,TRBV5-1,TRBD2,TRBJ2-1,CASSLRTSGILSSYNEQFF,TGCGCCAGCAGCTTGAGGACTAGCGGGATCCTAAGCTCCTACAATGAGCAGTTCTTC
.,TRBV7-9,.,TRBJ1-5,CASSLSDSAYSNQPQHF,TGTGCCAGCAGCTTATCGGACAGTGCGTATAGCAATCAGCCCCAGCATTTT
.,TRBV19,TRBD1,TRBJ1-2,CASSISTGGLANYGYTF,TGTGCCAGTAGTATTTCGACAGGGGGGCTCGCTAACTATGGCTACACCTTC
.,TRBV5-1,.,TRBJ1-6,CASSWAYGGTDNSPLHF,TGCGCCAGCAGCTGGGCCTACGGGGGAACAGATAATTCACCCCTCCACTTT
.,TRBV3-1/TRBV3-2,TRBD1,TRBJ1-4,CASSQGPGQGVGKLFF,TGTGCCAGCAGCCAAGGGCCGGGACAGGGAGTCGGAAAACTGTTTTTT
.,TRBV5-1,.,TRBJ1-1,CASSTDPGQLTEAFF,TGCGCCAGCAGCACAGACCCGGGACAACTCACTGAAGCTTTCTTT
once,TRBV11-2,.,TRBJ1-1,CASSFSIQGPNRNTEAFF,TGTGCCAGCAGCTTCAGTATTCAGGGCCCGAATCGGAACACTGAAGCTTTCTTT
.,TRBV5-4,.,TRBJ1-3,CASSVPGATIYF,TGTGCCAGCAGCGTTCCTGGGGCAACCATATATTTT
.,TRBV19,TRBD1,TRBJ1-5,CASSIAATGGGQPQHF,TGTGCCAGTAGTATAGCGGCGACAGGGGGAGGACAGCCCCAGCATTTT
.,TRBV5-1,.,TRBJ1-1,CASSSNRVGNTEAFF,TGCGCCAGCAGCTCAAACAGGGTTGGAAACACTGAAGCTTTCTTT
.,TRBV2,TRBD2,TRBJ2-7,CASSERGLAGGVQYF,TGTGCCAGCAGTGAACGGGGACTAGCGGGAGGAGTGCAGTACTTC